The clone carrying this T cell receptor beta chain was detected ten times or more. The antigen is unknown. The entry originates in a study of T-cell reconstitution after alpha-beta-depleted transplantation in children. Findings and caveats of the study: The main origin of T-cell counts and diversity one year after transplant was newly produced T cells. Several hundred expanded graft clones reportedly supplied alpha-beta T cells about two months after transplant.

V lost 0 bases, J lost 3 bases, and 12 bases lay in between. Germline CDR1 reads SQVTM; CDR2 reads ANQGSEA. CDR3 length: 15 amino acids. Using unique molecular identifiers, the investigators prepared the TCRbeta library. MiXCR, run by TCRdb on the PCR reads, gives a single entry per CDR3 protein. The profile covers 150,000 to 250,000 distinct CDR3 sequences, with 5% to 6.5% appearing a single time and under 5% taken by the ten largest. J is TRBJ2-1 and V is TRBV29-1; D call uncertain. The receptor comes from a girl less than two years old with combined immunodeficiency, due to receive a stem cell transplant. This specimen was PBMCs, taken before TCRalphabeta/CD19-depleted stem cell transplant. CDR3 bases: TGCAGCGTTGAAGATAAACTGACCCTCTACAATGAGCAGTTCTTC. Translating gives CSVEDKLTLYNEQFF.